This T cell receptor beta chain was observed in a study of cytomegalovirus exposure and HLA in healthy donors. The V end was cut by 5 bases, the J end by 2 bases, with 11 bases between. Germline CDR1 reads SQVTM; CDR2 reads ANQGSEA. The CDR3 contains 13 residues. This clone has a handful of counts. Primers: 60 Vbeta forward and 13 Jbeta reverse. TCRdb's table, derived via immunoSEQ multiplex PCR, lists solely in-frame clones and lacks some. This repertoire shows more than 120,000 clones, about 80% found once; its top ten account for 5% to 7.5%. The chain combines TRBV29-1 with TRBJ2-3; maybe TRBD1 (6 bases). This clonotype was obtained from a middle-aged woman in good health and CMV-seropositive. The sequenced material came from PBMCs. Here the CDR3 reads CSVNRDATDTQYF. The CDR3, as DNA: TGCAGCGTTAACAGGGATGCCACAGATACGCAGTATTTT.